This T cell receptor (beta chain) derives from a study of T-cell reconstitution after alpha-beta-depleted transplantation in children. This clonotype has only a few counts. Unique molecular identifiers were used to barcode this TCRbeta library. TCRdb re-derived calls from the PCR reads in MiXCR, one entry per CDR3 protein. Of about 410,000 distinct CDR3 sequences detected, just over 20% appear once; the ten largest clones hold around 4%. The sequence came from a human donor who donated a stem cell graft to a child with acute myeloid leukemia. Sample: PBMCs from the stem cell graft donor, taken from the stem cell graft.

CDR3 DNA: TGTGCCAGCAGCGTAGATGGGCAGGGCGGGTCCCAGCATTTT. Its translation is CASSVDGQGGSQHF. This chain uses TRBV9 with TRBJ1-5; D perhaps matches TRBD1 (5 bases). The V and J ends lost 0 bases and 11 bases respectively, with 15 bases between them. The CDR3 covers 14 residues. CDR1 and CDR2 (germline): SGDLS, YYNGEE. The full variable domain, rest sourced from reference TRBV9 and TRBJ1-5, is DSGVTQTPKHLITATGQRVTLRCSPRSGDLSVYWYQQSLDQGLQFLIQYYNGEERAKGNILERFSAQQFPDLHSELNLSSLELGDSALYFCASSVDGQGGSQHFGDGTRLSIL.